The clone carrying this TCR beta chain turned up a few times. Antigen unknown. Over 18 months, lack of ophthalmopathy progression marked Graves' hyperthyroidism as stable. Uncontrolled infection, other autoimmune disease, pregnancy or lactation led to exclusion. This specimen comes from a study of T cells in Graves' hyperthyroidism and ophthalmopathy. This CDR3 comprises 15 residues. V was pared by 7 bases and J by 2 bases, with 14 bases between. Germline V lookup: CDR1 KGHDR, CDR2 SFDVKD. The study's findings and limits: Among thyroid clonotypes expanded above 0.001, most also appeared in blood. Researchers report that a 13 V-J model separated ophthalmopathy from stable hyperthyroidism.

From RNA transcripts, TCR beta CDR3 regions were amplified. The HTBI set primed first-round TCR CDR3 RT-PCR. TCRdb reanalysed the multiplex PCR reads using MiXCR and keeps one entry per CDR3 protein. In the table there are a few hundred thousand distinct CDR3 sequences, around 15% of which are singletons. The clonotype was recovered from a woman aged 18-30 years with Graves' hyperthyroidism. The rearrangement joins TRBV24-1 to TRBJ2-1; D may be TRBD2 (5 bases). Sequencing was performed on blood. This chain's CDR3 is CATSGGQETYNEQFF. The CDR3 coding sequence is TGTGCCACCAGCGGCGGGCAGGAGACCTACAATGAGCAGTTCTTC.